The T cell receptor beta chain under discussion was sequenced for a study of Ad26.COV2.S vaccination and SARS-CoV-2 variants (dated by TCRdb to 2020 to 2023). With regard to the full study: Vaccine-arm donors were drawn from COV1001, a multicentre, randomized, double-blind, placebo-controlled phase I-IIa trial of Ad26.COV2.S in healthy adults. Trial participants were randomized into five groups of five: low-dose or high-dose Ad26.COV2.S given once or twice, or placebo on both occasions. Dosing of Ad26.COV2.S was intramuscular, at either 5x10^10 or 1x10^11 viral particles, delivered as one shot or as two shots spaced 56 days apart. Throughout the experiments and outcome assessment, investigators stayed blinded to trial group allocation. TCRbeta repertoire sequencing was used to assess the specificity and breadth of SARS-CoV-2-reactive T cell receptors after Ad26.COV2.S vaccination. A total of 32 samples were included in the TCR-sequenced set, comprising roughly 20 Ad26.COV2.S vaccine recipients, 5 placebo recipients and 8 SARS-CoV-2 convalescent individuals. On the study overall, not on this receptor specifically: Vaccine and placebo recipients had similar non-spike TCR breadth, a finding consistent with the vaccine containing only spike. Substantial breadth of spike-specific CD8+ and CD4+ T cell responses was reported after vaccination. It was noted by the authors that total T cell responses may have been underestimated by the TCR breadth and depth analyses. The study was not powered for comparison of responses between vaccine doses or regimens. Spike-specific TCR breadth was higher in Ad26.COV2.S recipients than in placebo recipients (P = 0.0014).

The sample's treatment or condition label, decoded: roughly 18 received Ad26.COV2.S at low or high dose, single or two shots; about 5 received placebo; per-sample allocation not given. For vaccine and placebo recipients, repertoires were sequenced using samples collected on day 63 after the first injection. Between 29 July and 7 August 2020, Cohort 1b enrolled about 27 adults aged 18-55 years at one site in Boston, USA. Ad26.COV2.S was a replication-incompetent adenovirus type 26 vector that expressed a prefusion-stabilized SARS-CoV-2 spike protein derived from the original Wuhan strain. The immunoSEQ Assay was the method used to sequence TCRbeta CDR3 regions. After extraction, genomic DNA underwent amplification by bias-controlled multiplex PCR, followed by high-throughput sequencing. From the authors' description of their analysis: To quantify the absolute abundance of every unique TCRbeta CDR3 region, sequences were collapsed and filtered. T cell fraction was estimated by normalization of TCRbeta template counts to usable DNA, with usable DNA being measured through amplification of reference genes present in all nucleated cells. Repertoire TCRs were annotated as SARS-CoV-2-specific when V gene, CDR3 amino acid sequence and J gene were exactly matched to a known reactive TCR set. The reference SARS-CoV-2 TCR set came from MIRA and was filtered for enrichment in COVID-19-positive ImmuneCODE repertoires, removing public or cross-reactive TCRs. Using the MIRA antigens, annotated TCRs were further analysed by specific ORF or by position within an ORF. Depth was the summed frequency of annotated unique rearrangements, while breadth was defined as annotated unique rearrangements over total unique productive rearrangements. Group comparisons of TCR breadth used two-sided Wilcoxon rank-sum tests. TCRdb took this table from immuneACCESS and kept in-frame rearrangements with V and J called. Such tables lack part of the clones; where checked against another copy, unresolved V genes explain under half of the gap, and the rest is unexplained. That table supplies the V and J calls and clone size; D and trimming were determined from the DNA. The sample includes 350,000 to 500,000 clones, with approximately 90% observed a single time. Of the sample, 3.6% falls within the top ten clones.

On this clone: The antigen it recognizes is unknown. No per-base quality is available; no much larger clone lies one base away.

Trimming leaves V shorter by 8 bases and J shorter by 0 bases, with the junction holding 6 bases beyond the gene matches. According to the germline V gene, CDR1 reads MNHEY and CDR2 reads SVGAGI. From the cysteine up to the phenylalanine, the CDR3 has a length of 15 residues. The only DNA kept is the CDR3, 45 bases in frame from the first base. The sequence links TRBV6-5 to TRBJ1-3; TRBD1 lines up with 8 middle nucleotides. The sequences come from peripheral blood, collected in a trial of Ad26.COV2.S vaccine versus placebo. The receptor comes from a person aged 18-65 years who received the Ad26.COV2.S COVID-19 vaccine or a placebo. At the DNA level, the sequence is TGTGCCAGCGGACCAGGACAGGGCTCTGGAAACACCATATATTTT. The resulting protein is CASGPGQGSGNTIYF.